The 32 T cell receptor beta chains listed next were all sequenced from one sample in a study of T cell responses to AZD1222 COVID-19 vaccine. Only in-frame clones appear in the TCRdb table, and some are missing; sequencing was by immunoSEQ multiplex PCR. The sample lists 80,000 to 95,000 clones, around 89% occurring once. This material consisted of peripheral blood, taken on day 0 of MenACWY control vaccination. These receptors all stem from an adult in good health.

V is TRBV10-1 and J is TRBJ2-2; the match to TRBD2 covers 13 bases. CDR3 size: 17 residues. The ends lost 4 bases at V and 4 bases at J; junction bases unmatched: 6. In germline, CDR1 is WNHNN, CDR2 SYGVQD (reference sequence). The CDR3 bases are TGCGCCAGCAGTGGGGGACTAGCGGGATTCGGCACCGGGGAGCTGTTTTTT. The encoded protein is CASSGGLAGFGTGELFF.

V and J are TRBV12-3 or TRBV12-4 and TRBJ1-4; D unclear. Trimming removed 7 bases at V and 3 bases at J, with 9 bases between. The CDR3 has 13 residues. The CDR3: CASTYASNEKLFF. CDR3 coding DNA: TGTGCCAGCACTTATGCGTCTAATGAAAAACTGTTTTTT.

This clone was recorded once. The chain uses TRBV28 and TRBJ1-1, with a tentative D call TRBD1 (5 bases). V was trimmed by 3 bases and J by 1 base, leaving 12 bases between them. The CDR3 spans 15 residues. Germline assignment: CDR1 MDHEN and CDR2 SYDVKM. CDR3 amino acids: CASSLLARGNTEAFF. The CDR3, as DNA: TGTGCCAGCAGTTTGTTGGCTAGGGGGAACACTGAAGCTTTCTTT.

The chain is built from TRBV10-3 and TRBJ2-2; D assignment may be TRBD1 or TRBD2 (5 bases each). The V gene's germline CDR1 is ENHRY and CDR2 SYGVKD. V gave up 3 bases and J gave up 6 bases, with 8 bases separating them. The CDR3 has 13 residues. The CDR3 spells CAISDRGAGELFF. DNA for the CDR3: TGTGCCATCAGTGACCGAGGGGCCGGGGAGCTGTTTTTT.

The J gene is TRBJ2-1, the V gene TRBV5-1; D call uncertain. The germline V and J ends were trimmed by 4 bases and 9 bases, with 17 bases remaining between them. Germline CDR1 SGHRS, CDR2 YFSETQ. The CDR3 runs 14 residues. CDR3 region: CASSPGSPVGEQFF. The CDR3 nucleotides are TGCGCCAGCAGCCCGGGTTCTCCGGTGGGTGAGCAGTTCTTC.

The chain joins TRBV6-2 or TRBV6-3 to TRBJ1-1; D gene ambiguous. This CDR3 has 14 residues. Germline CDR1 and CDR2: MNHEY and SVGEGT. The V end was cut by 6 bases, the J end by 5 bases, with 16 bases between. Here the CDR3 reads CASSSEHLGTEAFF. DNA of the CDR3: TGTGCCAGCAGCTCCGAACATCTGGGGACTGAAGCTTTCTTT.

This sequence joins TRBV4-1 and TRBJ1-2; 7 nucleotides agree with TRBD1. The germline CDR1 and CDR2 sequences are MGHRA and YSYEKL. The CDR3 spans 14 residues. The J segment lost 2 bases and the V segment lost 5 bases, leaving 5 bases of the junction unmatched. CDR3 loop: CASSSPTGNYGYTF. Here the CDR3 DNA reads TGCGCCAGCAGCTCCCCGACAGGGAACTATGGCTACACCTTC.

The chain joins TRBV16 to TRBJ1-6; 9 positions agree with TRBD1. V was pared by 2 bases and J by 6 bases, with 11 bases of the junction left unmatched. This CDR3 is 18 amino acids long. In germline, CDR1 is KGHSY, CDR2 FQNENV. CDR3 sequence: CASSQPPRGTGINSPLHF. The DNA for the CDR3 is TGTGCCAGCAGCCAACCGCCACGGGGGACAGGGATTAATTCACCCCTCCACTTT.

The rearrangement uses TRBV9 and TRBJ1-2; 8 bases are shared with TRBD1. Trimming took 4 bases from V and 0 from J; bases not matched to a gene: 14. This CDR3 region has 18 residues. Germline values: CDR1 SGDLS, CDR2 YYNGEE. The CDR3 spells CASSPPPGQGIPNYGYTF. In nucleotides, the CDR3 is TGTGCCAGCAGCCCGCCCCCCGGACAGGGAATTCCTAACTATGGCTACACCTTC.

CDR3 protein: CASSEYGTSGRAAYEQYF. In DNA, the CDR3 is TGTGCCAGCAGTGAATATGGGACTAGCGGGAGGGCTGCCTACGAGCAGTACTTC. The chain is built from TRBV25-1 and TRBJ2-7, with 16 bases matching TRBD2. V dropped 0 bases and J dropped 2; count of bases not matched to a gene: 4. The CDR3 is 18 amino acids. Germline V CDR1 and CDR2: MGHDK, SYGVNS.

The gene calls are TRBV5-1 and TRBJ2-1; D gene ambiguous. The CDR3 is made up of 11 amino acids. Germline CDR1 SGHRS, CDR2 YFSETQ. V lost 4 bases and J lost 10, with 9 bases in between. The CDR3, as DNA: TGCGCCAGCAGCCTTTCTCAAGAGCAGTTCTTC. Translated, it gives CASSLSQEQFF. Together with reference TRBV5-1 and TRBJ2-1, the CDR3 gives the full variable domain: KAGVTQTPRYLIKTRGQQVTLSCSPISGHRSVSWYQQTPGQGLQFLFEYFSETQRNKGNFPGRFSGRQFSNSRSEMNVSTLELGDSALYLCASSLSQEQFFGPGTRLTVL.

This clone was observed a handful of times. The chain combines TRBV5-1 with TRBJ2-6, with D possibly being TRBD1 (5 bases). The CDR3 consists of 17 residues. V was pared by 4 bases and J by 0 bases, with 14 bases between. CDR1 SGHRS and CDR2 YFSETQ come from the germline V gene. The CDR3 DNA follows: TGCGCCAGCAGCGCGACGCACAGGAGCTCTGGGGCCAACGTCCTGACTTTC. Encoded protein: CASSATHRSSGANVLTF.

Written as DNA, the CDR3 is TGCGCCAGCAGCCAAGAATCAGGCGGGAGGTACACCGGGGAGCTGTTTTTT. Amino acids: CASSQESGGRYTGELFF. V gene TRBV4-3 combines with J gene TRBJ2-2; 8 bases agree with TRBD2. The V segment lost 0 bases and the J segment 3 bases; nucleotides outside the gene matches: 6. The germline gives CDR1 LGHNA, CDR2 YSLEER. The CDR3 sequence is 17 residues long.

The chain recombines TRBV19 with TRBJ2-5; 10 bases line up with TRBD2. In germline, CDR1 is LNHDA, CDR2 SQIVND (reference sequence). V shed 8 bases and J 5 bases; nucleotides not matched to a gene: 5. CDR3 length: 13 amino acids. CDR3 sequence (DNA): TGTGCCAGTTCAACTAGCGGGATTGAGACCCAGTACTTC. Its translation: CASSTSGIETQYF.

This clone was seen only once. V is TRBV7-8 and J is TRBJ2-2; TRBD2 agrees at 11 bases. Germline-derived CDR1 and CDR2 are SGHVS and FQNEAQ. Losses at the gene ends were 5 bases for V and 7 bases for J; bases not matched to a gene: 6. This CDR3 contains 15 residues. CDR3 coding DNA: TGTGCCAGCAGCCTGACTAGCGGGATAGTCGGGGAGCTGTTTTTT. It is translated as CASSLTSGIVGELFF.

The J gene is TRBJ2-3, the V gene TRBV28; TRBD1 matches 9 bases. Unmatched junction bases numbered 11, after V lost 6 bases and J lost 7 bases. Germline V lookup: CDR1 MDHEN, CDR2 SYDVKM. The length of the CDR3 is 15 residues. CDR3 residues: CASRWTGEGEHTQYF. DNA of the CDR3: TGTGCCAGCAGATGGACAGGGGAGGGAGAGCATACGCAGTATTTT.

This sequence joins TRBV9 and TRBJ2-5; D uncertain. This CDR3 region has 13 residues. Trimming removed 2 bases at V and 1 base at J, with 6 bases between. CDR1 is SGDLS, CDR2 YYNGEE, per germline. This chain's CDR3 is CASSVGGQETQYF. In DNA, the CDR3 is TGTGCCAGCAGCGTCGGCGGCCAAGAGACCCAGTACTTC.

The CDR3 DNA is TGTGCCAGGGGGACGGGTGGGACACCTCGACTGGGCACCGGGGAGCTGTTTTTT. Encoded protein: CARGTGGTPRLGTGELFF. The chain has TRBV27 and TRBJ2-2; tentatively, D is TRBD1 (6 bases). The CDR3 spans 18 residues. Trimming pared 9 bases from V and 4 bases from J, leaving 27 bases between. Germline loops: CDR1 MNHEY, CDR2 SMNVEV (reference sequence).

This clone was picked up one time. The chain combines TRBV4-1 with TRBJ2-7, with TRBD1 identical over 11 bases. V shed 1 base, J shed 2 bases, and the junction held 10 bases outside the gene matches. The germline V gene encodes CDR1 MGHRA and CDR2 YSYEKL. This CDR3 comprises 18 residues. The CDR3 sequence: CASSQGALGQGGTYEQYF. The CDR3 bases are TGCGCCAGCAGCCAAGGTGCCCTGGGACAGGGGGGGACCTACGAGCAGTACTTC.

The genes are TRBV6-2 or TRBV6-3 and TRBJ2-1; 12 positions agree with TRBD2. Trimming removed 6 bases from V and 7 bases from J; junction bases left unmatched: 13. The CDR3 contains 17 residues. Germline CDR1 and CDR2: MNHEY and SVGEGT. CDR3 in amino acids: CASSPRLAGGPHNEQFF. The CDR3 DNA reads TGTGCCAGCAGCCCACGTCTAGCGGGAGGGCCTCATAATGAGCAGTTCTTC.

The chain combines TRBV11-3 with TRBJ2-3; D is ambiguous. From germline, CDR1 is SGHNT and CDR2 YENEEA. CDR3 length: 12 amino acids. V was pared by 6 bases and J by 2 bases, with 6 bases between. CDR3: CASSSNTDTQYF. The CDR3 nucleotides are TGTGCCAGCAGTTCTAACACAGATACGCAGTATTTT.

V is TRBV7-2 and J is TRBJ2-1; D is perhaps TRBD1 or TRBD2 (5 bases each). Trimming took off 3 bases at V and 0 bases at J, with 9 bases between the two ends. Germline V CDR1 and CDR2: SGHTA, FQGNSA. This CDR3 spans 15 amino acids. As DNA, the CDR3 is TGTGCCAGCAGCTTTGGGGGAGACTCCTACAATGAGCAGTTCTTC. Protein sequence: CASSFGGDSYNEQFF.

The J gene is TRBJ1-6, the V gene TRBV2; the D gene is possibly TRBD1 (6 bases). The CDR3 is made up of 14 amino acids. V lost 8 bases to trimming and J lost 10 bases, with 18 bases between them. Germline V CDR1 and CDR2: SNHLY, FYNNEI. This chain's CDR3 is CASQTGSTHSPLHF. The CDR3 nucleotides are TGTGCCAGCCAGACAGGCTCGACTCACTCACCCCTCCACTTT.

V usage is TRBV6-4 and J usage is TRBJ1-5; D remains unclear. Trimming stripped 5 bases from V and 1 base from J, with 6 bases between. The length of the CDR3 is 13 residues. Germline values: CDR1 MRHNA, CDR2 SNTAGT. In nucleotides, the CDR3 is TGTGCCAGCAGTAGCCAGAGCAATCAGCCCCAGCATTTT. Amino acid sequence: CASSSQSNQPQHF.

The V gene is TRBV27, the J gene TRBJ1-5; tentative D call: TRBD1 (6 bases). Germline V gives CDR1 MNHEY, CDR2 SMNVEV (reference sequence). V lost 6 bases and J lost 0, with 9 bases in between. There are 14 residues in the CDR3. The CDR3 spells CASRQGYSNQPQHF. Written as DNA, the CDR3 is TGTGCCAGCAGACAGGGTTATAGCAATCAGCCCCAGCATTTT.

This chain uses TRBV5-4 with TRBJ1-4, with D unclear. This CDR3 is built from 16 residues. Germline assignment: CDR1 SGHNT and CDR2 YYREEE (reference sequence). Trimming left V 4 bases short and J 6 bases short, with 19 bases between. The CDR3 region is CASSPTLGLRDEKLFF. CDR3 in DNA: TGTGCCAGCAGCCCGACCTTAGGTCTGAGGGATGAAAAACTGTTTTTT.

J is TRBJ2-1 and V is TRBV6-5; 8 positions agree with TRBD2. The germline gives CDR1 MNHEY, CDR2 SVGAGI. CDR3 length: 14 amino acids. J lost 10 bases, V lost 5 bases, and 10 bases had no gene match. Written as DNA, the CDR3 is TGTGCCAGCAGTCCACCTGGTCCGGGAGGGGAGCAGTTCTTC. Translation: CASSPPGPGGEQFF.

The chain uses TRBV5-1 and TRBJ2-1; 9 positions match TRBD2. V shed 4 bases and J 3 bases; nucleotides not matched to a gene: 8. Germline loops: CDR1 SGHRS, CDR2 YFSETQ. The CDR3 is made up of 16 amino acids. CDR3 DNA sequence: TGCGCCAGCAGCGAATCAGAAGCGGGAGGCTACAATGAGCAGTTCTTC. This gives the protein CASSESEAGGYNEQFF. The complete variable domain, with remaining parts taken from reference TRBV5-1 and TRBJ2-1, reads KAGVTQTPRYLIKTRGQQVTLSCSPISGHRSVSWYQQTPGQGLQFLFEYFSETQRNKGNFPGRFSGRQFSNSRSEMNVSTLELGDSALYLCASSESEAGGYNEQFFGPGTRLTVL.

A word on this clone: The sample has other DNA sequences that encode this CDR3 too. This sequence joins TRBV18 and TRBJ1-2, with D perhaps TRBD1 (5 bases). CDR3 length: 13 residues. Germline V gene data show CDR1 as KGHSH and CDR2 as LQKENI. With 2 bases removed from V and 3 bases from J, the gap between germline ends came to 7 bases. In DNA form, the CDR3 reads TGTGCCAGCTCACCAGGAGGGGACTATGGCTACACCTTC. It specifies CASSPGGDYGYTF.

The CDR3 reads CASSLGQTYNEQFF. The CDR3 DNA is TGTGCCAGCAGTTTAGGACAGACCTACAATGAGCAGTTCTTC. The genes are TRBV28 and TRBJ2-1; tentatively, D is TRBD1 (6 bases). The CDR3 sequence is 14 residues long. V dropped 2 bases and J dropped 2 bases, with 7 bases sitting between them. Germline assignment: CDR1 MDHEN and CDR2 SYDVKM. Variable domain in full (rest from reference TRBV28 and TRBJ2-1): DVKVTQSSRYLVKRTGEKVFLECVQDMDHENMFWYRQDPGLGLRLIYFSYDVKMKEKGDIPEGYSVSREKKERFSLILESASTNQTSMYLCASSLGQTYNEQFFGPGTRLTVL.

The rearrangement links TRBV7-7 to TRBJ2-2; D is uncertain. Germline CDR1 reads SSHAT; CDR2 reads FNYEAQ (reference sequence). This CDR3 contains 14 residues. Trimming took off 0 bases at V and 2 bases at J, with 4 bases between the two ends. The CDR3 region has the DNA TGTGCCAGCAGCTTAGCTAGAAACACCGGGGAGCTGTTTTTT. Encoded protein: CASSLARNTGELFF.

The chain employs TRBV7-7 and TRBJ2-2; TRBD2 aligns across 15 bases. Germline V gives CDR1 SSHAT, CDR2 FNYEAQ (reference sequence). Losses at the gene ends were 1 base for V and 5 bases for J; bases not matched to a gene: 2. This CDR3 is 17 amino acids long. CDR3 residues: CASSLGGLAGGTGELFF. CDR3 in DNA: TGTGCCAGCAGCTTAGGGGGACTAGCGGGAGGAACCGGGGAGCTGTTTTTT.